Sequencing of this T cell receptor (beta chain) was carried out in a study of cytomegalovirus exposure and HLA in healthy donors. Regarding this clone: Its antigen is not known.

Study-level points and caveats: Some public TCRs appeared in many individuals, while most sequences were rare. An Asian-associated ancestry cluster reportedly showed fewer N-insertions than the roughly 670-donor mean in a later analysis.

J gave up 6 bases and V 10 bases, and 9 bases lay outside the gene matches. The CDR3 runs 13 residues. In germline, CDR1 is MDHEN, CDR2 SYDVKM. The PCR used 60 Vbeta and 13 Jbeta primers. Profiling relied on immunoSEQ multiplex PCR, and the TCRdb table lists in-frame clones only, not all of them. This sample's table reports about 120,000 clones. This TCR was recovered from a woman in her 40s in good health and CMV-seropositive. The chain recombines TRBV28 with TRBJ2-1; 7 nucleotides line up with TRBD2. The sequenced sample was PBMCs. The CDR3 reads CATLGGGFNEQFF. In DNA form, the CDR3 reads TGTGCCACCCTGGGGGGAGGGTTCAATGAGCAGTTCTTC. Filled out from reference TRBV28 and TRBJ2-1, the complete variable domain reads DVKVTQSSRYLVKRTGEKVFLECVQDMDHENMFWYRQDPGLGLRLIYFSYDVKMKEKGDIPEGYSVSREKKERFSLILESASTNQTSMYLCATLGGGFNEQFFGPGTRLTVL.